The following is a T cell receptor beta chain sequence with its context. What it binds is not known. The entry originates in a study of OX40 agonist ivuxolimab in advanced cancers. Study-level background: Patients with prior anti-PD-1, anti-PD-L1 or anti-CTLA-4 therapy were eligible; roughly 40% had some.

Assay: immunoSEQ multiplex PCR; the TCRdb copy retains only in-frame clones and omits some. The profile shows around 23,000 clones, approximately 80% of them singletons. Looked up from germline, CDR1 is MDHEN and CDR2 is SYDVKM. There are 15 residues in the CDR3. V shed 4 bases and J shed 7 bases, with 17 bases lying between them. Study conclusions and caveats: Dose levels from 0.1 to 3.0 mg/kg saw CD4+ and CD8+ blood T cells expand clonally by week 6.

The material sequenced was CD4+ or CD8+ T cells sorted from blood, taken in a trial of the OX40 agonist ivuxolimab. The TCR originated in an adult with an advanced solid tumor such as melanoma, head and neck, liver or kidney cancer. The V gene is TRBV28, the J gene TRBJ1-5; weak D call: TRBD1 (5 bases). The CDR3 loop is CASSSPDSSTQPQHF. The DNA for the CDR3 is TGTGCCAGCAGTTCCCCTGACAGCTCAACACAGCCCCAGCATTTT.